This TCR beta chain was found in a study of early T cells in non-severe SARS-CoV-2 infection. Study as a whole: Sequencing of bulk RNA from unsorted whole blood was done, without chain pairing. General study findings and limits: Lookups in VDJdb leaned toward anti-spike CD8 responses and missed private and CD4 specificities.

This clonotype was detected only a few times. Antigen specificity is unknown. Germline V lookup: CDR1 LGHDT, CDR2 YNNKEL (reference sequence). The V end was cut by 3 bases, the J end by 10 bases, with 19 bases between. The length of the CDR3 is 15 residues. Unique molecular identifiers (one per individual cDNA molecule) were attached. TCRdb ran MiXCR on the 5' RACE reads and lists one entry per CDR3 protein. Of around 94,000 distinct CDR3 sequences listed, roughly 14% were seen once; the top ten hold roughly 6.2%. Sample: whole blood. The chain uses TRBV3-1 and TRBJ1-5, with D possibly being TRBD1 (6 bases). This sequence was found in an adult who was a healthcare worker with PCR-confirmed SARS-CoV-2 infection or an uninfected control (not recorded which). The CDR3 reads CASSQAPGAGEPQHF. CDR3 in DNA: TGTGCCAGCAGCCAGGCACCGGGGGCCGGGGAACCCCAGCATTTT.